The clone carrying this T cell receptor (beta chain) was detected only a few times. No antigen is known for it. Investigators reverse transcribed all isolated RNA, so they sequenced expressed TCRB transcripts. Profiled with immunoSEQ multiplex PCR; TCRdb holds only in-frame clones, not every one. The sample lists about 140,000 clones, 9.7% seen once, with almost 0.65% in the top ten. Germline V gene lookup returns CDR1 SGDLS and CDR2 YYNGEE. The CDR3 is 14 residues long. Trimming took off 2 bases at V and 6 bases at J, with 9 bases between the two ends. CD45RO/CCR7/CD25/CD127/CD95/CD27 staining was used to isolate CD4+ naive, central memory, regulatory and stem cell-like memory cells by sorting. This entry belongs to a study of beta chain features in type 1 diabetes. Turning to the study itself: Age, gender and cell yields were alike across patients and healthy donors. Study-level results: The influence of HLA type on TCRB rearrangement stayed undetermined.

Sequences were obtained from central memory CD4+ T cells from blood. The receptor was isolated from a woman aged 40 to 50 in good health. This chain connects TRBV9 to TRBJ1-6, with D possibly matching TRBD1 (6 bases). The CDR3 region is CASSVTGSNSPLHF. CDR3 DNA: TGTGCCAGCAGCGTGACAGGAAGTAATTCACCCCTCCACTTT.